One sample yielded the 12 T cell receptor beta chains listed below, sequenced in a study of blood T cell repertoires in COVID-19. Clones were read by immunoSEQ multiplex PCR, and TCRdb kept only the in-frame ones, dropping some. The repertoire has some 240,000 clones, roughly 84% of them found once; the top ten carry 1.5% to 1.7%. The sample comprised peripheral blood. Receptors originate from a woman between 40 and 50 years old who had recovered from COVID-19.

The CDR3 loop is CASSEGLAGDTQYF. DNA of the CDR3: TGTGCCAGCAGTGAAGGTCTAGCTGGGGATACGCAGTATTTT. The rearrangement uses TRBV25-1 and TRBJ2-3, with TRBD2 as a possible D gene (5 bases). V lost 2 bases to trimming and J lost 6 bases, with 12 bases between them. CDR3 length equals 14 residues. Per germline, CDR1 MGHDK and CDR2 SYGVNS.

The chain links TRBV18 to TRBJ1-1, with TRBD1 matching over 7 bases. The trim removed 6 bases at V and 3 bases at J, leaving 7 bases unmatched. Germline CDR1 reads KGHSH; CDR2 reads LQKENI. The CDR3 has 14 residues. Here the CDR3 DNA reads TGTGCCAGCTCCGCACAGGGGAAGGACACTGAAGCTTTCTTT. As protein: CASSAQGKDTEAFF.

The J gene is TRBJ1-2, the V gene TRBV28, with no clear D. The CDR3 consists of 13 residues. CDR1 and CDR2 (germline): MDHEN, SYDVKM. V was shortened by 3 bases and J by 6 bases, with 11 bases between the two germline ends. The CDR3 DNA reads TGTGCCAGCAGTTTCCGAGCCCTGGATGGCTACACCTTC. Its translation is CASSFRALDGYTF.

The chain joins TRBV4-1 to TRBJ1-1; 7 bases are shared with TRBD1. Losses at the gene ends were 1 base for V and 3 bases for J; bases not matched to a gene: 11. The CDR3 consists of 17 residues. Germline assignment: CDR1 MGHRA and CDR2 YSYEKL. The CDR3 is CASSQVLRGPRHTEAFF. The CDR3 DNA reads TGCGCCAGCAGCCAAGTTTTGAGGGGGCCCCGCCACACTGAAGCTTTCTTT.

V gene TRBV4-1 combines with J gene TRBJ2-7; D perhaps matches TRBD1 (6 bases). Trimming removed 2 bases at V and 1 base at J, with 15 bases between. CDR3 length: 16 residues. Germline values: CDR1 MGHRA, CDR2 YSYEKL. The CDR3 is CASSQQDSSNSYEQYF. In DNA form, the CDR3 reads TGCGCCAGCAGCCAACAGGACAGCTCAAATTCCTACGAGCAGTACTTC.

The chain has TRBV4-1 and TRBJ2-7; a weak D match, TRBD1 (5 bases). Germline values: CDR1 MGHRA, CDR2 YSYEKL. Trimming cost V 4 bases and J 3 bases, with 19 bases left between them. This CDR3 is built from 16 residues. CDR3 amino acids: CASSLLLGQTIYEQYF. The DNA for the CDR3 is TGCGCCAGCAGCCTTTTGTTAGGACAAACGATCTACGAGCAGTACTTC.

This clone was recorded only once. The chain is built from TRBV6-6 and TRBJ1-5, with D perhaps TRBD1 (5 bases). The V and J ends lost 0 bases and 4 bases respectively, with 7 bases between them. The CDR3 sequence is 14 residues long. Germline V gene lookup returns CDR1 MNHNY and CDR2 SVGAGI (reference sequence). CDR3 in DNA: TGTGCCAGCAGTTACTCGGGGGGGAATCAGCCCCAGCATTTT. Its translation is CASSYSGGNQPQHF.

The genes are TRBV6-1 and TRBJ2-6, with D perhaps matching TRBD2 (6 bases). Trimming stripped 2 bases from V and 2 bases from J, with 16 bases between. The CDR3 is 18 amino acids. Germline CDR1 MNHNS, CDR2 SASEGT. CDR3: CASSEMDGGSPGANVLTF. CDR3 nucleotides: TGTGCCAGCAGTGAAATGGACGGGGGATCCCCTGGGGCCAACGTCCTGACTTTC.

This sequence joins TRBV5-6 and TRBJ1-5; D gene uncertain. The CDR3 contains 14 residues. Deletions cut 3 bases from V and 2 bases from J, with 9 bases between. The germline gives CDR1 SGHDT, CDR2 YYEEEE. CDR3 sequence reads: CASSYRGGNQPQHF. CDR3 sequence (DNA): TGTGCCAGCAGCTACCGGGGAGGCAATCAGCCCCAGCATTTT.

The gene calls are TRBV2 and TRBJ2-5; D is uncertain. There are 15 residues in the CDR3. The V gene's germline CDR1 is SNHLY and CDR2 FYNNEI. Between the trimmed V and J ends, which lost 2 bases and 2 bases, there was a span of 12 bases. The CDR3 spells CASSETRWRQETQYF. CDR3 coding DNA: TGTGCCAGCAGTGAAACTCGCTGGAGACAAGAGACCCAGTACTTC.

V and J are TRBV6-5 and TRBJ1-5, with D maybe TRBD1 (6 bases). From germline, CDR1 is MNHEY and CDR2 SVGAGI. The CDR3 is made up of 15 amino acids. Trimming removed 0 bases at V and 4 bases at J, with 10 bases between. This chain's CDR3 is CASSYSPQGNQPQHF. The CDR3 region has the DNA TGTGCCAGCAGTTACTCGCCCCAGGGGAATCAGCCCCAGCATTTT.

This rearrangement joins TRBV5-6 to TRBJ1-2; 7 nucleotides align to TRBD1. The V gene end was trimmed by 2 bases and the J gene end by 0 bases; junction bases not matched to a gene: 4. CDR3 length equals 15 residues. The germline CDR1 and CDR2 sequences are SGHDT and YYEEEE. Written as DNA, the CDR3 is TGTGCCAGCAGCTTCGGGACAGCAGCTAACTATGGCTACACCTTC. Encoded protein: CASSFGTAANYGYTF.